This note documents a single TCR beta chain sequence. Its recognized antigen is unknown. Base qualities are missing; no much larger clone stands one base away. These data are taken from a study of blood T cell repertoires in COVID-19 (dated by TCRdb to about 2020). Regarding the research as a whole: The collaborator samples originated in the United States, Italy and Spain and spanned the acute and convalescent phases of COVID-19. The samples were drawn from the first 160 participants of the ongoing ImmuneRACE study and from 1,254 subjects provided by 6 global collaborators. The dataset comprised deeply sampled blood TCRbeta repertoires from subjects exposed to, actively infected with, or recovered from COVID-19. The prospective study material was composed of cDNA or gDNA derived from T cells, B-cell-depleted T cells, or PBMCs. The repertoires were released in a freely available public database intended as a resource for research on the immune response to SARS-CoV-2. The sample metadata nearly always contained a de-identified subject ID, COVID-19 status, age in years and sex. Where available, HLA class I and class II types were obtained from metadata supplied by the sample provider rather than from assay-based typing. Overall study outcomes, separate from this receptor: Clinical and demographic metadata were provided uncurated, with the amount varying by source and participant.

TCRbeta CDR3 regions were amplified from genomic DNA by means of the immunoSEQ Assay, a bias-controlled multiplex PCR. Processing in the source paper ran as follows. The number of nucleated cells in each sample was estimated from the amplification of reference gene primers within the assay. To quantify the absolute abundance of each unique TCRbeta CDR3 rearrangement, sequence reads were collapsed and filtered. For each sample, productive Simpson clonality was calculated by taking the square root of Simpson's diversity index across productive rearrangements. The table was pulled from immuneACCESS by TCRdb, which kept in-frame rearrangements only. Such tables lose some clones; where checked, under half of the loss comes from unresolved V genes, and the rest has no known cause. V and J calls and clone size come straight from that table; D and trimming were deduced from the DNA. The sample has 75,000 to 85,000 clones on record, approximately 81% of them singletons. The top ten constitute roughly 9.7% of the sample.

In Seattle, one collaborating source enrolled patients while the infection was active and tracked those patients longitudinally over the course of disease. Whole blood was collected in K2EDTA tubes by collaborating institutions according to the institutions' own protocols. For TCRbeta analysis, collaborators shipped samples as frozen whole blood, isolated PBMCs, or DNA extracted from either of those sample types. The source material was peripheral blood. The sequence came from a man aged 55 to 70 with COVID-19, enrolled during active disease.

The nucleotide sequence is given as TGTGCCAGCAGCTTAGAGCCGGGAGGGTCTCAAGAGACCCAGTACTTC. Translated, it gives CASSLEPGGSQETQYF. In this chain, TRBV7-7 is recombined with TRBJ2-5, with 8 central nucleotides matching TRBD2. The CDR3 numbers 16 residues from cysteine through phenylalanine. The DNA shown is the 48-base CDR3, in frame from base 1. The germline V end is reduced by 1 base and the J end by 2 bases; junction bases left unmatched: 6. The germline V gene (reference sequence) specifies SSHAT as CDR1 and FNYEAQ as CDR2.